These T cell receptor beta chains were read from a single sample in a study of blood T cells in healthy people across ages. TCRdb used MiXCR to reprocess the 5' RACE reads, holding one entry per CDR3 protein. The table lists about 640,000 distinct CDR3 sequences, roughly 53% of them singletons. The sample taken for sequencing was blood. The receptor set was obtained from a man aged 55 to 69 in good health. Each CDR3 is given without its conserved first and last residue.

J	V	CDR3
TRBJ2-1	TRBV10-2	ASSESIGQTPGLAANNEQF
TRBJ1-6	TRBV5-1	ASSLSGGRADSPLH
TRBJ1-4	TRBV7-2	ASSFRAGSEKLF
TRBJ2-1	TRBV7-2	ASSLAGTSDEQF
TRBJ2-5	TRBV28	ASSLRLGQGPSQETQY
TRBJ2-7	TRBV7-9	ASSPTGTPADEQY
TRBJ1-6	TRBV5-1	ASSLGDGDSPLH
TRBJ2-5	TRBV6-2/TRBV6-3	ASSPRLPSGLAGQETQY
TRBJ2-5	TRBV2	ACSEVWETQY
TRBJ1-1	TRBV29-1	SVEQANTEAF
TRBJ2-3	TRBV6-5	ASSERAPSTDTQY
TRBJ2-5	TRBV20-1	SASFGLAQETQY
TRBJ1-2	TRBV20-1	SARDSRTNYGYT
.	TRBV12-3/TRBV12-4	ASSLDHEQY
TRBJ2-1	TRBV6-2/TRBV6-3	ASNRQGANEQF
TRBJ1-2	TRBV6-6	ASRPLTGYYGYT
TRBJ2-1	TRBV28	ASSLFPGPRNEQF
TRBJ2-5	TRBV18	ASSSDRAEQY
TRBJ1-1	TRBV24-1	ATSDPTENTEAF
TRBJ2-7	TRBV6-5	ASSQAGVSYEQY
TRBJ2-7	TRBV6-1	ASSQTRTYEQY
TRBJ2-1	TRBV6-6	ASSYEGSFEDEQF
TRBJ2-5	TRBV29-1	SVNRGVGETQY
TRBJ2-5	TRBV12-3/TRBV12-4	ASSFGDSRKETQY
TRBJ1-6	TRBV28	VSASGWNSPLH
TRBJ2-1	TRBV7-2	ASSRGAVEQF
TRBJ2-3	TRBV20-1	SARAGGGATDTQY
TRBJ2-1	TRBV7-9	ASNGGHNEQF
TRBJ2-7	TRBV20-1	SASYEAYLAEQY
TRBJ1-1	TRBV9	ASSGGIYTEAF
TRBJ2-1	TRBV7-2	ASSLRPSVSSYNEQF
TRBJ2-5	TRBV2	ASSPEGPGTQY
TRBJ2-1	TRBV6-1	ASSDSNYNEQF
TRBJ2-7	TRBV12-5	ASAQAAGSSYEQY
TRBJ2-5	TRBV20-1	SARIGAAQETQY
TRBJ2-6	TRBV12-3/TRBV12-4	ASSLSGGQWASGANVLT
TRBJ2-1	TRBV7-9	ASSPWDRASYNEQF
TRBJ2-1	TRBV6-6	ASSYGPSSYNEQF
TRBJ2-4	TRBV3-1	ASSPPVFAGKNIQY
TRBJ2-4	TRBV20-1	SARPPSGGIAKNIQY
TRBJ2-5	TRBV12-3/TRBV12-4	ASSTGSGTQY